Listed below are T cell receptor beta chains from one sample, sequenced in a study of T cell repertoires in aging, cancer and after chemotherapy. Via MiXCR, TCRdb re-called the multiplex PCR reads, giving one row per CDR3 protein. The sample lists some 8,100 distinct CDR3 sequences, about 35% occurring once. The sequenced sample consisted of blood. The receptor source for this set is a human donor in good health. Both conserved end residues are part of each CDR3. D genes are given only for firm matches. Some rows mark clone size as missing; the rest say once, few, many or name a class of expanded clone.

D gene | clone size | J gene | V gene | CDR3 protein | CDR3 DNA
NA | few | TRBJ2-3 | TRBV7-6 | CASSLAPRGADTQYF | TGTGCCAGCAGCTTAGCACCTAGGGGGGCAGATACGCAGTATTTT
NA | NA | TRBJ2-3 | TRBV12-3/TRBV12-4 | CASRTQRTSTDTQYF | TGTGCCAGCAGAACCCAGCGGACTAGCACAGATACGCAGTATTTT
NA | NA | TRBJ2-1 | TRBV27 | CASSPQGTGSYNEQFF | TGTGCCAGCAGCCCCCAAGGGACCGGCTCCTACAATGAGCAGTTCTTC
TRBD1 | few | TRBJ1-6 | TRBV5-5 | CASSRDRGRGNSPLHF | TGTGCCAGCAGCCGCGACAGGGGGCGAGGTAATTCACCCCTCCACTTT
NA | medium-sized | TRBJ1-3 | TRBV29-1 | CSVGLRVDSGNTIYF | TGCAGCGTGGGGCTGAGGGTAGACTCTGGAAACACCATATATTTT
NA | NA | TRBJ2-1 | TRBV6-2/TRBV6-3 | CASSYEGAGEQFF | TGTGCCAGCAGTTACGAAGGGGCGGGTGAGCAGTTCTTC
NA | once | TRBJ2-3 | TRBV4-3 | CASSQLPKSTDTQYF | TGCGCCAGCAGCCAACTACCAAAAAGCACAGATACGCAGTATTTT
NA | NA | TRBJ2-3 | TRBV7-6 | CASSGKAMATDTQYF | TGTGCCAGCAGCGGTAAAGCCATGGCCACAGATACGCAGTATTTT
NA | NA | TRBJ2-3 | TRBV7-9 | CASSTSTDTQYF | TGTGCCAGCTCGACCAGCACAGATACGCAGTATTTT
TRBD1 | NA | TRBJ2-2 | TRBV29-1 | CRDGQDRVTGELFF | TGCAGGGATGGACAGGACAGGGTCACCGGGGAGCTGTTTTTT
NA | few | TRBJ2-3 | TRBV27 | CASSLVGTDTQYF | TGTGCCAGCAGTTTAGTGGGGACAGATACGCAGTATTTT
TRBD2 | NA | TRBJ2-3 | TRBV13 | CASSTTGEGAGGSTDTKYF | TGTGCCAGCAGCACCACCGGGGAAGGGGCGGGAGGAAGCACAGATACGAAGTATTTT
NA | NA | TRBJ2-5 | TRBV7-6 | CASSAAGSQETQYF | TGTGCCAGCAGCGCCGCCGGCAGCCAAGAGACCCAGTACTTC
TRBD1 | few | TRBJ1-2 | TRBV5-4 | CASSFLGQGGHHYGYTF | TGTGCCAGCAGCTTCCTGGGACAGGGAGGGCATCATTATGGCTACACCTTC